One sample yielded the 5 T cell receptor beta chains listed below, sequenced in a study of OX40 agonist ivuxolimab in advanced cancers. Sequencing was performed with immunoSEQ multiplex PCR; in TCRdb, only in-frame clones are kept and a portion is missing. This table has about 68,000 clones, roughly nine tenths appearing once. The specimen was CD4+ or CD8+ T cells sorted from blood, collected in a trial of the OX40 agonist ivuxolimab. The origin of the receptors is an adult with an advanced solid tumor such as melanoma, head and neck, liver or kidney cancer.

V usage is TRBV6-1 and J usage is TRBJ2-7; D gene ambiguous. The germline V gene encodes CDR1 MNHNS and CDR2 SASEGT. The CDR3 has 14 residues. Trimming removed 4 bases at V and 3 bases at J, with 13 bases between. The CDR3: CASSGYVGLYEQYF. CDR3 sequence (DNA): TGTGCCAGCAGTGGCTACGTGGGCCTCTACGAGCAGTACTTC.

The chain combines TRBV2 with TRBJ2-2; D call uncertain. Trimming left V 1 base short and J 4 bases short, with 4 bases between. The CDR3 covers 13 residues. The germline CDR1 and CDR2 sequences are SNHLY and FYNNEI. CDR3 sequence (DNA): TGTGCCAGCAGTGAAGTAACCACCGGGGAGCTGTTTTTT. Its translation: CASSEVTTGELFF.

This chain links TRBV23-1 with TRBJ2-7; 11 bases line up with TRBD1. TRBV23-1 is known as an ORF, though its function is uncertain. The CDR3 runs 14 residues. With 4 bases clipped from V and 5 bases from J, the junction kept 4 bases outside the gene matches. CDR3 residues: CASSRGTGGHEQYF. The CDR3 region has the DNA TGCGCCAGCAGTCGCGGGACAGGGGGTCACGAGCAGTACTTC.

This chain joins TRBV5-1 and TRBJ2-2; 10 nucleotides line up with TRBD2. The ends lost 4 bases at V and 1 base at J; junction bases unmatched: 4. This CDR3 is built from 16 residues. Germline CDR1 is SGHRS and CDR2 is YFSETQ. In nucleotides, the CDR3 is TGCGCCAGCAGCGTCGGACTAGCGGTGAACACCGGGGAGCTGTTTTTT. It translates to CASSVGLAVNTGELFF.

V usage is TRBV28 and J usage is TRBJ1-2; TRBD1 aligns across 7 bases. The V segment lost 5 bases and the J segment 8 bases; nucleotides outside the gene matches: 11. Germline V lookup: CDR1 MDHEN, CDR2 SYDVKM. The CDR3 loop spans 14 amino acids. The CDR3 DNA is TGTGCCAGCAGTGAAGCCAGGGGGTTTGGAGGCTACACCTTC. It is translated as CASSEARGFGGYTF.